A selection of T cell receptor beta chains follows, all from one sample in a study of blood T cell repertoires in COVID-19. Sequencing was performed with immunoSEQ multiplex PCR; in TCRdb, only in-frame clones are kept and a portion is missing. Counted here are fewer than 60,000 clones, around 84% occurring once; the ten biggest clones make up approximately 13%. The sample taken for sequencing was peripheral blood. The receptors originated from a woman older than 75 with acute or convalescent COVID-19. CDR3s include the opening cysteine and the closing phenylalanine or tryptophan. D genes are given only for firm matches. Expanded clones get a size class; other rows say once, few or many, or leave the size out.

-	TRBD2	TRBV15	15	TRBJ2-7	CATRAASGGTYEQYF	TGTGCCACCAGGGCGGCCAGCGGGGGTACCTACGAGCAGTACTTC
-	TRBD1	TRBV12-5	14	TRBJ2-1	CASGFLDRNNEQFF	TGTGCTAGTGGTTTCTTGGACAGGAACAATGAGCAGTTCTTC
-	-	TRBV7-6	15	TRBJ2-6	CASSPPPLGANVLTF	TGTGCCAGCAGCCCTCCCCCTCTGGGGGCCAACGTCCTGACTTTC
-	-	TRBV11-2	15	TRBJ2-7	CASSLGHSATYEQYF	TGTGCCAGCAGCTTAGGACACTCCGCCACCTACGAGCAGTACTTC
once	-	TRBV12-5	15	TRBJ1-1	CASGLLFGADTEAFF	TGTGCTAGTGGTTTGTTGTTCGGTGCGGACACTGAAGCTTTCTTT
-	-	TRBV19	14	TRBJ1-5	CASSNQGSQQPQHF	TGTGCCAGTAGTAATCAGGGATCTCAACAGCCCCAGCATTTT
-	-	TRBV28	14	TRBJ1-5	CASRESNLYQPQHF	TGTGCCAGCCGCGAGTCGAATCTTTACCAGCCCCAGCATTTT
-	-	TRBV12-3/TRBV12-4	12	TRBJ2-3	CASQGLTDTQYF	TGTGCCAGCCAGGGTCTCACAGATACGCAGTATTTT
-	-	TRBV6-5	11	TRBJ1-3	CASRSGNTIYF	TGTGCCAGCAGGTCGGGAAACACCATATATTTT
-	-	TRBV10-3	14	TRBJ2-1	CAISAGTQVNEQFF	TGTGCCATCAGTGCGGGTACTCAAGTCAATGAGCAGTTCTTC
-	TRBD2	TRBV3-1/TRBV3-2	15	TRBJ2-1	CASSQRLAGGNEQFF	TGTGCCAGCAGCCAAAGGCTAGCGGGGGGGAATGAGCAGTTCTTC